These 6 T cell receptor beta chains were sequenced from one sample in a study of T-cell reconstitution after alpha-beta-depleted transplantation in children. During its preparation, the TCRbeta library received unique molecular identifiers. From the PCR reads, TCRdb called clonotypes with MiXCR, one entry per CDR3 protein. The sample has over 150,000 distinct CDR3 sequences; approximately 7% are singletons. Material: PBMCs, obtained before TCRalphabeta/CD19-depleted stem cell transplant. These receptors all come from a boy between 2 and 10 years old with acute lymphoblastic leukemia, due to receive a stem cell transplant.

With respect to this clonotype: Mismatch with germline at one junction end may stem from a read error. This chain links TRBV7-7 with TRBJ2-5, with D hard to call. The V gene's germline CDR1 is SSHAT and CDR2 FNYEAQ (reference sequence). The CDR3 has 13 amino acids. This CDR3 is CASSLVLGETQYF. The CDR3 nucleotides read TGTGCTAGCAGCTTAGTACTGGGAGAGACCCAGTACTTC.

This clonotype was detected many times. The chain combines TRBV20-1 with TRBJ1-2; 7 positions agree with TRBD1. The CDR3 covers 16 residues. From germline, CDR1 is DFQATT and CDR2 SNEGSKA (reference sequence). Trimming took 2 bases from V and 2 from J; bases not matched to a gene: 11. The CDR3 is CSARLFEGAINYGYTF. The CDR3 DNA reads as TGCAGTGCTAGACTTTTTGAGGGGGCTATAAACTATGGCTACACCTTC.

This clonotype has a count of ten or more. CDR3 amino acids: CSLTRPAHNEQFF. CDR3 in DNA: TGCAGCCTCACGCGGCCGGCCCACAATGAGCAGTTCTTC. The chain uses TRBV29-1 and TRBJ2-1; D is ambiguous. The CDR3 runs 13 residues. Looked up from germline, CDR1 is SQVTM and CDR2 is ANQGSEA. Trimming removed 8 bases from V and 5 bases from J, with 16 bases in between.

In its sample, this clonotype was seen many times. In nucleotides, the CDR3 is TGTGCCAGCAGCCCCGGGGGTGCCAATGAGCAGTTCTTC. It is translated as CASSPGGANEQFF. The genes are TRBV5-6 and TRBJ2-1; weak D call: TRBD2 (6 bases). The V and J ends lost 4 bases and 6 bases respectively, with 11 bases between them. This CDR3 is 13 amino acids long. Germline V gene sequence: CDR1 SGHDT, CDR2 YYEEEE.

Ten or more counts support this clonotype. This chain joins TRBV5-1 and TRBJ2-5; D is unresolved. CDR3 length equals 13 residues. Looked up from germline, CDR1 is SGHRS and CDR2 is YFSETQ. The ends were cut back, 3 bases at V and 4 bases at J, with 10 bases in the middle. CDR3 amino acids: CASSWLIGETQYF. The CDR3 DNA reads TGCGCCAGCAGCTGGCTAATTGGAGAGACCCAGTACTTC.

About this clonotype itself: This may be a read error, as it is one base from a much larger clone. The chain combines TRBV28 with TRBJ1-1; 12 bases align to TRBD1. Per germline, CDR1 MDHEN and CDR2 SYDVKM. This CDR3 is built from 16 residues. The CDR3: CVSSPRDRGPNTEAFF. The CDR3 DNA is TGTGTCAGCAGTCCGAGGGACAGGGGGCCGAACACTGAAGCTTTCTTT.